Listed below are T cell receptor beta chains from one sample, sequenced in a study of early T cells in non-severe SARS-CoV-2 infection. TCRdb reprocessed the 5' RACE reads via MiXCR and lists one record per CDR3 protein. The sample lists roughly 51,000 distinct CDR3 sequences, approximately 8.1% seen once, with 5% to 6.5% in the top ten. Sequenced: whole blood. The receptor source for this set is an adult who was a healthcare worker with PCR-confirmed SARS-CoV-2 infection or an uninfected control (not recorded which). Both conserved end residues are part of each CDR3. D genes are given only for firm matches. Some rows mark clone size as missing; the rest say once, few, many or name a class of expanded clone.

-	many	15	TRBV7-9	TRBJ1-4	CASSLSGGANEKLFF	TGTGCCAGCAGCTTATCCGGGGGAGCTAATGAAAAACTGTTTTTT
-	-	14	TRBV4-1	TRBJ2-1	CASSQVAGGNEQFF	TGCGCCAGCAGCCAAGTAGCTGGGGGCAATGAGCAGTTCTTC
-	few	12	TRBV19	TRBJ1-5	CASRERNQPQHF	TGTGCCAGTAGAGAACGCAATCAGCCCCAGCATTTT
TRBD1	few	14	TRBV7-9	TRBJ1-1	CASSLTGQVRRAFF	TGTGCCAGCAGCTTAACGGGACAGGTCCGTCGGGCTTTCTTT
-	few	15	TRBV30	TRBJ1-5	CAWSSSGASNQPQHF	TGTGCCTGGAGTTCTTCAGGGGCGAGCAATCAGCCCCAGCATTTT
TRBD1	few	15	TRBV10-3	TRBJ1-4	CAIRDPGQGVEKLFF	TGTGCCATCAGAGATCCGGGACAGGGGGTCGAAAAACTGTTTTTT
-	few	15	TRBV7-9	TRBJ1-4	CASSSALMGEEKLFF	TGTGCCAGCAGCTCGGCTTTGATGGGTGAGGAAAAACTGTTTTTT
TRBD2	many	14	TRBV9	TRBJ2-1	CASSSQLAGGEQFF	TGTGCCAGCAGCTCACAACTAGCGGGTGGAGAGCAGTTCTTC
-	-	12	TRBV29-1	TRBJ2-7	CSVVGEEGEQYF	TGCAGCGTTGTCGGTGAGGAGGGCGAGCAGTACTTC
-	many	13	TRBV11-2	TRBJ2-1	CASSFQIYNEQFF	TGTGCCAGCAGCTTCCAGATCTACAATGAGCAGTTCTTC
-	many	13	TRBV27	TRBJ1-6	CASTGTRKSPLHF	TGTGCCAGCACCGGGACAAGGAAATCACCCCTCCACTTT
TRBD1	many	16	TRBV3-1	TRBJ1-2	CASSLTVSGTGNGYTF	TGTGCCAGCAGCCTAACCGTAAGCGGGACAGGGAATGGCTACACCTTC
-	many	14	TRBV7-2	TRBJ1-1	CASSLLGGTTEAFF	TGTGCCAGCAGCTTATTAGGGGGAACAACTGAAGCTTTCTTT
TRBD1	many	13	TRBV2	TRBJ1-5	CASSPDRLQPQHF	TGTGCCAGCAGTCCGGACAGGCTGCAGCCCCAGCATTTT
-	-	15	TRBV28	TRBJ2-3	CASSLVSGRADTQYF	TGTGCCAGCAGTTTGGTTAGCGGTAGGGCAGATACGCAGTATTTT
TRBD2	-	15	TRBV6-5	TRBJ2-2	CASSTTSGGTGELFF	TGTGCCAGCAGTACTACTAGCGGGGGGACCGGGGAGCTGTTTTTT
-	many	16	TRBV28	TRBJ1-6	CASSQHGSSYNSPLHF	TGTGCCAGCAGTCAACACGGGAGCTCCTATAATTCACCCCTCCACTTT
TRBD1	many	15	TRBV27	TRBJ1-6	CASSLITGGNSPLHF	TGTGCCAGCAGTTTAATCACAGGGGGAAATTCACCCCTCCACTTT
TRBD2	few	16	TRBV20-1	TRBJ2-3	CSARLAGVGATDTQYF	TGCAGTGCTCGACTAGCGGGGGTCGGAGCCACAGATACGCAGTATTTT
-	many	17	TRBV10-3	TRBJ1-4	CAISERVHRGKAEKLFF	TGTGCCATCAGTGAAAGGGTCCACCGTGGGAAGGCGGAAAAACTGTTTTTT
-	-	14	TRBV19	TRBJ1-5	CASSISGNNQPQHF	TGTGCCAGTAGTATCTCAGGGAACAATCAGCCCCAGCATTTT
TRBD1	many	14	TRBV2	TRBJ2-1	CASRTGTGMYEQFF	TGTGCCAGCAGAACCGGGACAGGGATGTATGAGCAGTTCTTC
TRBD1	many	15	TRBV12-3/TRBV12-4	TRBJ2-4	CASSYTGTGANIQYF	TGTGCCAGCAGTTATACCGGGACAGGGGCAAACATTCAGTACTTC
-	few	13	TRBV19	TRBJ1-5	CASRSRHNQPQHF	TGTGCCAGTAGGTCCAGACACAATCAGCCCCAGCATTTT
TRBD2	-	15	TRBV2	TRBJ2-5	CASSESLAGGETQYF	TGTGCCAGCAGTGAAAGTCTAGCGGGGGGTGAGACCCAGTACTTC
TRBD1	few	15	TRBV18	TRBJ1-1	CASSPGQGAGLEAFF	TGTGCCAGCTCGCCTGGACAGGGGGCGGGATTGGAAGCTTTCTTT
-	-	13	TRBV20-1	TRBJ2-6	CSARFTGANVLTF	TGCAGTGCTCGATTTACTGGGGCCAACGTCCTGACTTTC
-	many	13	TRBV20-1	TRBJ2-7	CSARTGRFYEQYF	TGCAGTGCTAGGACAGGTCGCTTTTACGAGCAGTACTTC
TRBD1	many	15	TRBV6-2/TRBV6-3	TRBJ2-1	CASKVTGGFGNEQFF	TGTGCCAGCAAAGTCACAGGGGGCTTTGGAAATGAGCAGTTCTTC
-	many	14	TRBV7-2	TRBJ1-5	CASSFGRVGQPQHF	TGTGCCAGCAGCTTCGGTAGAGTAGGACAGCCCCAGCATTTT
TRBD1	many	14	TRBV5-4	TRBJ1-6	CASSRGQGNSPLHF	TGTGCCAGCAGCCGGGGACAGGGTAATTCACCCCTCCACTTT
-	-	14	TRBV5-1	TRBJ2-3	CASSSRGDTDTQYF	TGCGCCAGCAGCTCGCGGGGTGACACAGATACGCAGTATTTT
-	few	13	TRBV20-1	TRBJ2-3	CSTTRRVTDTQYF	TGCAGTACCACTAGGCGGGTCACAGATACGCAGTATTTT
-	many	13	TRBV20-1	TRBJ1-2	CSASSPTNYGYTF	TGCAGTGCTAGCTCCCCAACTAACTATGGCTACACCTTC
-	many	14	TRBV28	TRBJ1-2	CASYTGSSNYGYTF	TGTGCCAGCTATACAGGGTCGTCTAACTATGGCTACACCTTC
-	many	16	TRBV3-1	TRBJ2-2	CASRLYLGASTGELFF	TGTGCCAGCAGACTTTATTTGGGGGCCTCAACCGGGGAGCTGTTTTTT
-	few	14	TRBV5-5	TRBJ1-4	CASSLWVPNEKLFF	TGTGCCAGCAGCTTGTGGGTGCCTAATGAAAAACTGTTTTTT
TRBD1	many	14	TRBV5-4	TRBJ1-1	CASIMTGLSTEAFF	TGTGCCAGCATTATGACAGGGTTGAGCACTGAAGCTTTCTTT
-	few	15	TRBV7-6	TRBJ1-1	CASSLLVGMNTEAFF	TGTGCCAGCAGCTTATTAGTGGGGATGAACACTGAAGCTTTCTTT
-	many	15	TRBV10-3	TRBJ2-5	CAISDGDRVRPTQYF	TGTGCCATCAGTGACGGAGACAGAGTGAGACCGACCCAGTACTTC
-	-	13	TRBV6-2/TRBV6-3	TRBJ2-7	CASTRDSVAEQYF	TGTGCCAGCACCAGGGACTCCGTCGCCGAGCAGTACTTC
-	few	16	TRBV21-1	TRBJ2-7	CASSKDLEQGIYEQYF	TGTGCCAGCAGCAAAGACCTGGAACAGGGGATATACGAGCAGTACTTC
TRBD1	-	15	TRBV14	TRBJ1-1	CATTRQGAVVTEAFF	TGTGCCACCACCCGACAGGGGGCGGTTGTCACTGAAGCTTTCTTT
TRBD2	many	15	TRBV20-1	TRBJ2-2	CSANGYLAGPGELFF	TGCAGTGCAAACGGCTACCTAGCGGGGCCCGGGGAGCTGTTTTTT